This T cell receptor (beta chain) comes out of a study of early T cells in non-severe SARS-CoV-2 infection. Only a few counts were recorded for this clonotype. The CDR3 has 16 amino acids. The V gene lost 6 bases and the J gene lost 2 bases, with 14 bases spanning the gap. Germline V gene data show CDR1 as LNHDA and CDR2 as SQIVND (reference sequence). TCRdb itself ran the 5' RACE reads through MiXCR, one entry per CDR3 protein. The sample holds 25,000 to 35,000 distinct CDR3 sequences; approximately 6.9% are singletons and the top ten take about 4%. The receptor was isolated from an adult who was a healthcare worker with PCR-confirmed SARS-CoV-2 infection or an uninfected control (not recorded which). Material for sequencing was whole blood. The chain couples TRBV19 to TRBJ2-6, with D tentatively TRBD1 (5 bases). The CDR3 sequence is CASSQGRSAGANVLTF. The CDR3 bases are TGTGCCAGTAGCCAGGGCCGTAGTGCTGGGGCCAACGTCCTGACTTTC.